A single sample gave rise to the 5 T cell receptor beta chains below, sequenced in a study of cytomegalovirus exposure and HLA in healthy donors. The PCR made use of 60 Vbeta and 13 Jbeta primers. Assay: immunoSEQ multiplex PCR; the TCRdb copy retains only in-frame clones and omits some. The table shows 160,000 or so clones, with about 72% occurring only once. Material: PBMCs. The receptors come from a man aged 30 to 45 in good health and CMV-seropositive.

The CDR3 DNA is TGTGCCAGCAGCGCGGTGGGGACAGTTAATGAAAAACTGTTTTTT. This sequence encodes CASSAVGTVNEKLFF. V gene TRBV11-1 combines with J gene TRBJ1-4; TRBD1 aligns across 7 bases. Trimming removed 5 bases from V and 4 bases from J; junction bases left unmatched: 7. This CDR3 spans 15 amino acids. The germline gives CDR1 SGHAT, CDR2 FQDESV (reference sequence). The variable domain in full, completed from reference TRBV11-1 and TRBJ1-4, reads EAEVAQSPRYKITEKSQAVAFWCDPISGHATLYWYRQILGQGPELLVQFQDESVVDDSQLPKDRFSAERLKGVDSTLKIQPAELGDSAMYLCASSAVGTVNEKLFFGSGTQLSVL.

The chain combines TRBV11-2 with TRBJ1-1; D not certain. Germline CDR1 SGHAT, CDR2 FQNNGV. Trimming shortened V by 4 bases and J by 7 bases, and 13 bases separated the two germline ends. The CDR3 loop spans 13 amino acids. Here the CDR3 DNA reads TGTGCCAGCAGCTCCCGCGAAAGTAATGAAGCTTTCTTT. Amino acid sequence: CASSSRESNEAFF. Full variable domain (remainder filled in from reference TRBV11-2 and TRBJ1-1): EAGVAQSPRYKIIEKRQSVAFWCNPISGHATLYWYQQILGQGPKLLIQFQNNGVVDDSQLPKDRFSAERLKGVDSTLKIQPAKLEDSAVYLCASSSRESNEAFFGQGTRLTVV.

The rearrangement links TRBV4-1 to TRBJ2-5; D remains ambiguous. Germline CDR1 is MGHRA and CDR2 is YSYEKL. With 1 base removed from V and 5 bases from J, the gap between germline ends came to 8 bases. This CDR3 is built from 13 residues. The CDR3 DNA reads TGCGCCAGCAGCCAAGTAATCCAGGAGACCCAGTACTTC. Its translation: CASSQVIQETQYF.

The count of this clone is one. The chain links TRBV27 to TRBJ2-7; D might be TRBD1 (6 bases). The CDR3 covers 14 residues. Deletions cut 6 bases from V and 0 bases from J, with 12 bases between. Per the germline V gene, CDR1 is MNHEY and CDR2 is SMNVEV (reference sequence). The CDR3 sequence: CASRATGYSYEQYF. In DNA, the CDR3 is TGTGCCAGCAGGGCGACAGGTTACTCCTACGAGCAGTACTTC.

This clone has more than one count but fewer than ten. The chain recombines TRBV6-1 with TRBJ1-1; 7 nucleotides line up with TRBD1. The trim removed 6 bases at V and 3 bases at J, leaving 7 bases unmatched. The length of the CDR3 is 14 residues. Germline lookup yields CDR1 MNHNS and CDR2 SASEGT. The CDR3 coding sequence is TGTGCCAGCAGGGGCAGGGGGTTGTACACTGAAGCTTTCTTT. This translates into CASRGRGLYTEAFF.